This TCR beta chain was observed in a study of vaccination effects on CD4 cells after COVID-19. Study-wide results and caveats: After vaccination, spike-reactive clones in convalescents were mostly new vaccine-induced clones.

Note on this clone: Its target is not known.

This table comes from immunoSEQ multiplex PCR, and its TCRdb copy is limited to in-frame clones, with some not included. The sample holds 70,000 or so clones, roughly 73% seen once. Antigen-specific CD4+ T cell clonotypes were called by their expansion after viral peptide-pool culture in ViraFEST. Once cultured for roughly nine days, the cells underwent separation to obtain CD4+ T cells. Infection with SARS-CoV-2 occurred in the person between March and December 2020, and PCR confirmed it. This CDR3 is built from 14 residues. Germline V CDR1 and CDR2: SGHTA, FQGNSA. The ends were cut back, 2 bases at V and 2 bases at J, with 10 bases in the middle.

The source material was CD4+ T cells from PBMCs cultured with HIV peptides, sampled before COVID-19 vaccination. Subset in this sample: HIV-1 Nef peptide pool negative control/reference culture. This clonotype was obtained from a human donor who had a prior SARS-CoV-2 infection. This chain uses TRBV7-2 with TRBJ2-7; D is undetermined. The CDR3 DNA sequence: TGTGCCAGCAGCTTATCCGCAGGTACCTACGAGCAGTACTTC. Protein sequence: CASSLSAGTYEQYF.